This T cell receptor beta chain came from a study of cytomegalovirus exposure and HLA in healthy donors. Study-wide results and limits: Earlier analysis looked at TCR beta V segments, and most were productive about 90% or about 30% of the time. Reportedly, a later analysis found an Asian-associated ancestry cluster had fewer N-insertions than the approximately 700-donor mean. The study recorded about 150 TCR beta chains that were cytomegalovirus-associated.

CDR1 and CDR2 (germline): SGHRS, YFSETQ. The CDR3 is made up of 15 amino acids. Between the trimmed V and J ends, which lost 4 bases and 4 bases, there was a span of 15 bases. PCR primers comprised 60 Vbeta and 13 Jbeta primers. TCRdb keeps only in-frame clones here, not all; method: immunoSEQ multiplex PCR. This sample has 130,000 or so clones, with 77% found just once. Remarks on this clone: Its cognate antigen is unknown.

The sequence derives from a man between 18 and 35 years old in good health and CMV-seropositive. Sample: PBMCs. The rearrangement joins TRBV5-1 to TRBJ1-3; D unresolved. The CDR3 sequence is CASSPPRETGNTIYF. The CDR3 nucleotides are TGCGCCAGCAGCCCTCCTAGGGAGACCGGAAACACCATATATTTT.